This T cell receptor beta chain derives from a study of identical twins. The study's findings and limits: Out-of-frame beta sequences exhibited a weaker degree of excess twin sharing. One should note that invariant MAIT and iNKT cells could partly confound zero-insertion analyses. Insertions were fewer in abundant cord blood beta clonotypes, whereas memory repertoires showed none of this pattern.

TCRdb re-called the 5' RACE reads through MiXCR, storing one row per CDR3 protein. The table records 400,000 to 500,000 distinct CDR3 sequences, roughly an eighth of them present only once. On this clonotype itself: Its antigen is undetermined.

The V gene's germline CDR1 is SGHRS and CDR2 YFSETQ. The CDR3 consists of 16 residues. V was pared by 0 bases and J by 1 base, with 11 bases between. The same sample was also studied in work on yellow fever vaccine responses in identical twins. Turning to that study: Twins showed a vaccine T cell response that reportedly seemed partly convergent, partly personalized.

The sequence was obtained from a woman in her late teens or twenties in good health. The specimen was CD4+ T cells sorted from blood. The rearrangement links TRBV5-1 to TRBJ2-1, with TRBD2 as a possible D gene (7 bases). The CDR3 protein is CASSLGGGKSYNEQFF. The CDR3 DNA reads TGCGCCAGCAGCTTGGGCGGGGGCAAATCCTACAATGAGCAGTTCTTC.